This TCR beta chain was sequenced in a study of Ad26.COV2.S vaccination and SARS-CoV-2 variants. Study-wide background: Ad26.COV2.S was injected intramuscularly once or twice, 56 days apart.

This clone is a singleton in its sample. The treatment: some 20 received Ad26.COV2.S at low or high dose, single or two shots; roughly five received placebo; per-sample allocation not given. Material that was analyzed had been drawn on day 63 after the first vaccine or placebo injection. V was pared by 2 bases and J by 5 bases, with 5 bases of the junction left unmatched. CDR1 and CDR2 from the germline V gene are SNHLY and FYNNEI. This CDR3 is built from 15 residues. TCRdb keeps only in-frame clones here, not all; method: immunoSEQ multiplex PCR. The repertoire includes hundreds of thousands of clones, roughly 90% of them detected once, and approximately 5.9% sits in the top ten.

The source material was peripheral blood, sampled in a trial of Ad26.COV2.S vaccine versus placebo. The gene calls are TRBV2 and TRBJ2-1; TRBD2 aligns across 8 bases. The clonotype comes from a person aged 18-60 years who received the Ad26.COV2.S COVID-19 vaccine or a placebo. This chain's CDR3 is CASSERPLADNEQFF. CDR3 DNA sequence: TGTGCCAGCAGTGAAAGACCACTAGCGGACAATGAGCAGTTCTTC.